This T cell receptor (beta chain) is drawn from a study of shared clonotypes between healthy human individuals. At the level of the study: In total, the donors were a couple of women and a few men aged 18 to 49.

With respect to this clone: Its cognate antigen is unknown.

In replicate PCRs of sorted subsets, about 200 ng DNA, approximately 28,000 T cell genomes, was used. Repertoires were generated with immunoSEQ multiplex PCR, while TCRdb's copy carries only in-frame clones and drops some. The sample lists some 2,000,000 clones, roughly 95% seen once, with 0.13% in the top ten. Study results and caveats: In the sorted subsets, rarefaction showed sequencing was incomplete despite large depth.

CDR1 is MNHNY and CDR2 is SVGAGI in the germline V gene (reference sequence). The CDR3 length is 12 residues. V dropped 7 bases and J dropped 3 bases, with 10 bases sitting between them. This chain joins TRBV6-6 and TRBJ2-7, with a tentative D call TRBD2 (5 bases). The sample comprised naive CD4+ T cells sorted from blood. Specified subset: CD45RA+ positively selected. The sequence was collected from a man aged 18 to 30 in good health. CDR3 sequence reads: CASTGLDYEQYF. The CDR3 DNA sequence: TGTGCCAGCACTGGACTTGACTACGAGCAGTACTTC.